The next 30 T cell receptor beta chains were all read from a single sample in a study of shared clonotypes between healthy human individuals. CD45RO-negative, CCR7-positively selected cells formed the naive CD8 fraction, excluding terminally differentiated effector memory CD45RA+ cells. The method was immunoSEQ multiplex PCR; TCRdb's version includes in-frame clones alone and lacks a portion of them. This table has more than 2 million clones, approximately 95% appearing once. The material sequenced was naive CD8+ T cells sorted from blood. Source of these receptors: a man in his late teens or twenties in good health.

The chain has TRBV13 and TRBJ1-5; D unresolved. V was trimmed by 4 bases and J by 4 bases, leaving 14 bases between them. The germline V gene encodes CDR1 PRHDT and CDR2 FYEKMQ (reference sequence). The CDR3 consists of 15 residues. The CDR3 sequence: CASSSRVAGNQPQHF. For the CDR3, the DNA is TGTGCCAGCAGCTCCCGAGTAGCGGGGAATCAGCCCCAGCATTTT.

The chain is built from TRBV14 and TRBJ2-3; D remains unclear. This CDR3 is 16 amino acids long. The germline CDR1 and CDR2 sequences are SGHDN and FVKESK. Trimming cost V 5 bases and J 0 bases, with 15 bases left between them. The CDR3 region is CASSLPEDRSTDTQYF. In DNA, the CDR3 is TGTGCCAGCAGCTTGCCCGAGGATCGTAGCACAGATACGCAGTATTTT. Supplemented by reference TRBV14 and TRBJ2-3, the full variable domain reads EAGVTQFPSHSVIEKGQTVTLRCDPISGHDNLYWYRRVMGKEIKFLLHFVKESKQDESGMPNNRFLAERTGGTYSTLKVQPAELEDSGVYFCASSLPEDRSTDTQYFGPGTRLTVL.

The chain is built from TRBV13 and TRBJ2-7, with D possibly being TRBD1 (6 bases). Per germline, CDR1 PRHDT and CDR2 FYEKMQ (reference sequence). The CDR3 loop spans 13 amino acids. Trimming took 5 bases from V and 5 from J, leaving 13 bases between them. CDR3: CASSQTGYHEQYF. CDR3 nucleotide sequence: TGTGCCAGCAGCCAAACAGGGTATCACGAGCAGTACTTC.

The genes are TRBV28 and TRBJ1-5; TRBD1 is a possible D gene (5 bases). V gave up 5 bases and J gave up 5 bases, with 13 bases separating them. Germline CDR1 reads MDHEN; CDR2 reads SYDVKM. This CDR3 has 14 amino acids. The CDR3 nucleotides read TGTGCCAGCAGTCTCAGGGTTACGGATCAGCCCCAGCATTTT. As protein: CASSLRVTDQPQHF.

Comment on this clone: The junction does not match germline at one end; this may be a read error. In DNA, the CDR3 is TGTGCTAGCAGCTTGGAGCCCTCCGACTACGAGCAGTACTTC. It codes for CASSLEPSDYEQYF. The V and J genes are TRBV7-7 and TRBJ2-7; D unclear. This CDR3 comprises 14 residues. Germline V gene data show CDR1 as SSHAT and CDR2 as FNYEAQ (reference sequence).

The chain uses TRBV5-1 and TRBJ2-7, with TRBD1 matching over 9 bases. CDR3 size: 15 residues. Germline trimming cut 2 bases from V and 2 bases from J; bases unmatched to any gene: 5. In germline, CDR1 is SGHRS, CDR2 YFSETQ. Written as DNA, the CDR3 is TGCGCCAGCAGCTTAACAGGGGGCCGCGCCTACGAGCAGTACTTC. Translating gives CASSLTGGRAYEQYF. The variable domain in full, completed from reference TRBV5-1 and TRBJ2-7, reads KAGVTQTPRYLIKTRGQQVTLSCSPISGHRSVSWYQQTPGQGLQFLFEYFSETQRNKGNFPGRFSGRQFSNSRSEMNVSTLELGDSALYLCASSLTGGRAYEQYFGPGTRLTVT.

The CDR3: CASSSLGTGGYEQYF. CDR3 nucleotides: TGTGCCAGCAGCTCGCTAGGGACAGGGGGCTACGAGCAGTACTTC. The rearrangement links TRBV7-9 to TRBJ2-7; TRBD1 aligns across 11 bases. The CDR3 covers 15 residues. V lost 4 bases and J lost 3; bases outside the gene matches: 5. In germline, CDR1 is SEHNR, CDR2 FQNEAQ (reference sequence).

This rearrangement joins TRBV6-1 to TRBJ2-3; tentative D call: TRBD1 (6 bases). Trimming took 10 bases from V and 2 from J, leaving 10 bases between them. CDR1 and CDR2 from the germline V gene are MNHNS and SASEGT. This CDR3 region has 12 residues. CDR3 nucleotides: TGTGCCACCCGGACAGTCACAGATACGCAGTATTTT. It is translated as CATRTVTDTQYF.

This clone was seen a single time. The CDR3 protein is CASSEYRMNTEAFF. CDR3 nucleotides: TGTGCCAGCAGTGAATACAGAATGAACACTGAAGCTTTCTTT. The gene calls are TRBV6-1 and TRBJ1-1; no clear D. The CDR3 runs to 14 residues. The V gene's germline CDR1 is MNHNS and CDR2 SASEGT. Trimming cost V 2 bases and J 0 bases, with 7 bases left between them.

The chain combines TRBV9 with TRBJ1-6; the D is unclear. Germline assignment: CDR1 SGDLS and CDR2 YYNGEE. This CDR3 contains 15 residues. V was trimmed by 4 bases and J by 7 bases, leaving 15 bases between them. CDR3 loop: CASSTEDANNSPLHF. Written as DNA, the CDR3 is TGTGCCAGCAGCACTGAAGATGCTAACAATTCACCCCTCCACTTT.

The genes are TRBV29-1 and TRBJ2-1, with 9 bases lining up with TRBD2. J gave up 4 bases and V 0 bases, and 1 base lay outside the gene matches. CDR3 length: 14 residues. The germline gives CDR1 SQVTM, CDR2 ANQGSEA. The CDR3 loop reads CSVEETSGYNEQFF. The CDR3 DNA follows: TGCAGCGTTGAAGAGACTAGCGGATACAATGAGCAGTTCTTC.

Only one count was recorded for this clone. The rearrangement links TRBV5-5 to TRBJ2-6; weak D call: TRBD2 (6 bases). CDR1 is SGHKS, CDR2 YYEKEE, per germline (reference sequence). This CDR3 is 15 amino acids long. V dropped 4 bases and J dropped 4 bases, with 12 bases sitting between them. Here the CDR3 DNA reads TGTGCCAGCAGCCCCGACGGGAGAGGGGCCAACGTCCTGACTTTC. This encodes CASSPDGRGANVLTF.

V gene TRBV19 combines with J gene TRBJ2-7; D perhaps matches TRBD1 (5 bases). V was trimmed by 0 bases and J by 3 bases, leaving 12 bases between them. The CDR3 extends over 15 amino acids. Germline V gene lookup returns CDR1 LNHDA and CDR2 SQIVND (reference sequence). The CDR3 DNA is TGTGCCAGTAGTATAGATCTCGACAGACGCTACGAGCAGTACTTC. Amino acid sequence: CASSIDLDRRYEQYF. The full variable domain, rest sourced from reference TRBV19 and TRBJ2-7, is DGGITQSPKYLFRKEGQNVTLSCEQNLNHDAMYWYRQDPGQGLRLIYYSQIVNDFQKGDIAEGYSVSREKKESFPLTVTSAQKNPTAFYLCASSIDLDRRYEQYFGPGTRLTVT.

V and J are TRBV18 and TRBJ2-1; D is unresolved. Germline V gene sequence: CDR1 KGHSH, CDR2 LQKENI. This CDR3 is 16 amino acids long. The germline V and J ends were trimmed by 6 bases and 2 bases, with 17 bases remaining between them. CDR3 region: CASSVVEDPTYNEQFF. The CDR3 DNA follows: TGTGCCAGCTCCGTCGTGGAAGACCCCACCTACAATGAGCAGTTCTTC. The complete variable domain, with remaining parts taken from reference TRBV18 and TRBJ2-1, reads NAGVMQNPRHLVRRRGQEARLRCSPMKGHSHVYWYRQLPEEGLKFMVYLQKENIIDESGMPKERFSAEFPKEGPSILRIQQVVRGDSAAYFCASSVVEDPTYNEQFFGPGTRLTVL.

This clone was seen just once. The chain uses TRBV7-9 and TRBJ1-1; unclear D gene. Per germline, CDR1 SEHNR and CDR2 FQNEAQ (reference sequence). Trimming took off 5 bases at V and 8 bases at J, with 15 bases between the two ends. This CDR3 comprises 13 residues. DNA of the CDR3: TGTGCCAGCAGCCCCCAGTCCAGACTGGAAGCTTTCTTT. Translated: CASSPQSRLEAFF.

This clone has just one count. This chain links TRBV28 with TRBJ1-3, with D possibly matching TRBD1 (6 bases). From germline, CDR1 is MDHEN and CDR2 SYDVKM. The length of the CDR3 is 16 residues. V was cut by 6 bases and J by 1 base, with 16 bases left in between. The CDR3 region has the DNA TGTGCCAGCAGGGTAAAGGGGGTCATATCTGGAAACACCATATATTTT. This translates into CASRVKGVISGNTIYF.

The table lists this clone with a count of one. The chain links TRBV27 to TRBJ2-7, with TRBD1 matching over 7 bases. This CDR3 has 16 amino acids. CDR1 and CDR2 from the germline V gene are MNHEY and SMNVEV (reference sequence). Trimming cost V 0 bases and J 2 bases; bases outside gene matches: 7. This CDR3 reads CASSLSRTGLAYEQYF. The CDR3 nucleotides read TGTGCCAGCAGTTTATCGCGGACAGGATTGGCCTACGAGCAGTACTTC.

The chain combines TRBV7-8 with TRBJ2-7, with D possibly being TRBD1 or TRBD2 (5 bases each). Deletions cut 6 bases from V and 3 bases from J, with 18 bases between. This CDR3 comprises 15 residues. CDR1 SGHVS and CDR2 FQNEAQ come from the germline V gene. The CDR3 is CASRAGTGSIYEQYF. CDR3 nucleotides: TGTGCCAGCAGAGCCGGGACCGGTTCAATCTACGAGCAGTACTTC.

J is TRBJ2-7 and V is TRBV13; 8 positions match TRBD2. This CDR3 has 17 residues. The V segment lost 5 bases and the J segment 0 bases; nucleotides outside the gene matches: 12. Germline V gene data show CDR1 as PRHDT and CDR2 as FYEKMQ (reference sequence). CDR3 bases: TGTGCCAGCAGCACCCCTCCCCCAGGACTAGCCTCCTACGAGCAGTACTTC. This codes for CASSTPPPGLASYEQYF.

J is TRBJ1-4 and V is TRBV6-6, with D possibly matching TRBD1 (5 bases). Trimming removed 0 bases at V and 1 base at J, with 9 bases between. Germline V lookup: CDR1 MNHNY, CDR2 SVGAGI (reference sequence). This CDR3 contains 16 residues. The CDR3 loop is CASSYSWGVTNEKLFF. For the CDR3, the DNA is TGTGCCAGCAGTTACTCTTGGGGGGTAACTAATGAAAAACTGTTTTTT.

The chain couples TRBV2 to TRBJ2-1; possibly TRBD2 for D (6 bases). CDR3 length: 12 residues. Trimming left V 7 bases short and J 7 bases short, with 11 bases between. Germline loops: CDR1 SNHLY, CDR2 FYNNEI. This CDR3 is CASIPRGNEQFF. CDR3 nucleotides: TGTGCCAGCATCCCGCGGGGAAATGAGCAGTTCTTC. Using reference TRBV2 and TRBJ2-1 for the parts outside the CDR3, the full variable domain is EPEVTQTPSHQVTQMGQEVILRCVPISNHLYFYWYRQILGQKVEFLVSFYNNEISEKSEIFDDQFSVERPDGSNFTLKIRSTKLEDSAMYFCASIPRGNEQFFGPGTRLTVL.

This chain connects TRBV14 to TRBJ2-7; possible D gene TRBD1, 5 bases. There are 14 residues in the CDR3. In germline, CDR1 is SGHDN, CDR2 FVKESK. V lost 3 bases, J lost 5 bases, and 14 bases lay in between. The CDR3 here is CASSHPAPGNEQYF. CDR3 DNA sequence: TGTGCCAGCAGCCACCCGGCCCCAGGGAACGAGCAGTACTTC.

DNA of the CDR3: TGCGCCAGCAGCCCCGGATTGGGGAATGAGCAGTTCTTC. As protein: CASSPGLGNEQFF. This chain joins TRBV4-1 and TRBJ2-1; D uncertain. The germline V and J ends were trimmed by 4 bases and 7 bases, with 11 bases remaining between them. Germline V gene lookup returns CDR1 MGHRA and CDR2 YSYEKL. This CDR3 spans 13 amino acids.

In the case of this clone: Relative to the germline gene, one junction end is altered; a read error may explain this. Other DNA sequences from this sample encode an identical CDR3 as well. The J gene is TRBJ2-5, the V gene TRBV6-5, with 7 bases fitting TRBD2. The CDR3 length is 14 residues. Germline V gives CDR1 MNHEY, CDR2 SVGAGI. For the CDR3, the DNA is TGCGCCAGCAGCTCCCCCGGGGGGAGGGAGACCCAGTACTTC. It translates to CASSSPGGRETQYF.

This chain connects TRBV5-1 to TRBJ2-5, with D possibly being TRBD1 (6 bases). CDR3 length: 14 amino acids. From germline, CDR1 is SGHRS and CDR2 YFSETQ. The V end lost 4 bases, the J end lost 5 bases, and 15 bases lay between the germline ends. CDR3 sequence reads: CASSHDRSRETQYF. The CDR3 bases are TGCGCCAGCAGCCATGACAGGAGTCGGGAGACCCAGTACTTC. The full variable domain, with the rest looked up from reference TRBV5-1 and TRBJ2-5, is KAGVTQTPRYLIKTRGQQVTLSCSPISGHRSVSWYQQTPGQGLQFLFEYFSETQRNKGNFPGRFSGRQFSNSRSEMNVSTLELGDSALYLCASSHDRSRETQYFGPGTRLLVL.

This chain links TRBV29-1 with TRBJ2-1; TRBD1 might be the D (5 bases). CDR1 is SQVTM, CDR2 ANQGSEA, per germline. There are 12 residues in the CDR3. V was clipped by 4 bases and J by 7 bases, with 11 bases between them. The CDR3 nucleotides read TGCAGCGTTGGGGGCAGGGAAAATGAGCAGTTCTTC. It translates to CSVGGRENEQFF.

The rearrangement uses TRBV13 and TRBJ2-1; TRBD1 is a possible D gene (5 bases). From germline, CDR1 is PRHDT and CDR2 FYEKMQ (reference sequence). V shed 0 bases and J shed 8 bases, with 8 bases lying between them. CDR3 length: 13 residues. CDR3 sequence (DNA): TGTGCCAGCAGCTTAGGGCAGGGCCATGAGCAGTTCTTC. Translation gives CASSLGQGHEQFF.

The V call is TRBV16, the J call TRBJ1-2; D unclear. The germline gives CDR1 KGHSY, CDR2 FQNENV. V was cut by 8 bases and J by 3 bases, with 13 bases left in between. The CDR3 consists of 13 residues. The CDR3, as DNA: TGTGCCAGCTCCCCAGAGACGGACTATGGCTACACCTTC. Residues: CASSPETDYGYTF.

V and J are TRBV29-1 and TRBJ2-3, with TRBD1 matching 7 bases. Per germline, CDR1 SQVTM and CDR2 ANQGSEA. V was pared by 4 bases and J by 3 bases, with 13 bases of the junction left unmatched. This CDR3 contains 16 residues. As DNA, the CDR3 is TGCAGCGTTGTGCCTACAGGGGCGGGTCGGACAGATACGCAGTATTTT. Amino acids: CSVVPTGAGRTDTQYF.

This clone was seen just once. The chain carries TRBV2 and TRBJ2-3, with D possibly TRBD2 on 5 matching bases. The CDR3 loop spans 15 amino acids. V was cut by 5 bases and J by 0 bases, with 12 bases left in between. In germline, CDR1 is SNHLY, CDR2 FYNNEI. The CDR3 coding sequence is TGTGCCAGCAGTTCGGACTTAACTAGCACAGATACGCAGTATTTT. It codes for CASSSDLTSTDTQYF.